This section outlines one TCR beta chain sequence together with its context. The CDR3 totals 15 residues. Between the trimmed V and J ends, which lost 2 bases and 6 bases, there was a span of 13 bases. CDR1 is MNHEY and CDR2 is SVGAGI in the germline V gene. Naive CD8 cells lacked CD45RO, underwent positive selection for CCR7 and left out terminally differentiated effector memory CD45RA+ cells. There were only Caucasian adults among the donors, and all lived in Nashville, Tennessee. This entry comes from a study of shared clonotypes between healthy human individuals. Generated by immunoSEQ multiplex PCR, the TCRdb table keeps only in-frame clones and is missing some. The sample has about 2.1 million clones; around 93% are singletons.

The sequenced material came from naive CD8+ T cells from PBMCs. This TCR derives from a man younger than 35 in good health. Some clones in this sample may be carry-over from other donors' samples. This chain connects TRBV6-5 to TRBJ2-2; D is possibly TRBD1 (5 bases). CDR3 in DNA: TGTGCCAGCAGTTACGGGGCAGGGCAGCCCGGGGAGCTGTTTTTT. This encodes CASSYGAGQPGELFF.